This T cell receptor (beta chain) was retrieved from a study of shared clonotypes between healthy human individuals. Clones were read by immunoSEQ multiplex PCR, and TCRdb kept only the in-frame ones, dropping some. The data show roughly 1,000,000 clones, with around 78% seen just once and under 0.65% held by the top ten. All the donors were Caucasian adults who lived in Nashville, Tennessee. The CDR3 sequence is 16 residues long. Trimming at V came to 5 bases and at J to 2 bases, leaving 6 bases not matched to a gene. Germline V lookup: CDR1 LNHDA, CDR2 SQIVND (reference sequence). The receptor was derived from a man aged 18 to 30 in good health. Some clones in this sample may be carry-over from other donors' samples. The chain links TRBV19 to TRBJ2-1; 10 nucleotides match TRBD2. The sequenced sample was memory CD4+ T cells from PBMCs. Documented subset: CD45RA-negative fraction. CDR3 sequence: CASSVSSGSPYNEQFF. CDR3 nucleotide sequence: TGTGCCAGTAGTGTTTCTAGCGGGAGTCCCTACAATGAGCAGTTCTTC.